This T cell receptor (beta chain) came from a study of early T cells in non-severe SARS-CoV-2 infection. V shed 3 bases and J 2 bases; nucleotides not matched to a gene: 6. Per the germline V gene, CDR1 is LGHDT and CDR2 is YNNKEL (reference sequence). The CDR3 consists of 16 residues. This clonotype has ten or more counts. TCRdb used MiXCR to reprocess the 5' RACE reads, holding one entry per CDR3 protein. The table records about 38,000 distinct CDR3 sequences, roughly 6.8% of them present only once. Here the sequenced sample was whole blood, taken at baseline. The chain links TRBV3-1 to TRBJ1-3, with 8 positions matching TRBD1. This receptor was taken from an adult who was a healthcare worker with PCR-confirmed SARS-CoV-2 infection or an uninfected control (not recorded which). The CDR3: CASSHLDRVAGNTIYF. In DNA form, the CDR3 reads TGTGCCAGCAGCCACCTGGACAGGGTAGCTGGAAACACCATATATTTT.